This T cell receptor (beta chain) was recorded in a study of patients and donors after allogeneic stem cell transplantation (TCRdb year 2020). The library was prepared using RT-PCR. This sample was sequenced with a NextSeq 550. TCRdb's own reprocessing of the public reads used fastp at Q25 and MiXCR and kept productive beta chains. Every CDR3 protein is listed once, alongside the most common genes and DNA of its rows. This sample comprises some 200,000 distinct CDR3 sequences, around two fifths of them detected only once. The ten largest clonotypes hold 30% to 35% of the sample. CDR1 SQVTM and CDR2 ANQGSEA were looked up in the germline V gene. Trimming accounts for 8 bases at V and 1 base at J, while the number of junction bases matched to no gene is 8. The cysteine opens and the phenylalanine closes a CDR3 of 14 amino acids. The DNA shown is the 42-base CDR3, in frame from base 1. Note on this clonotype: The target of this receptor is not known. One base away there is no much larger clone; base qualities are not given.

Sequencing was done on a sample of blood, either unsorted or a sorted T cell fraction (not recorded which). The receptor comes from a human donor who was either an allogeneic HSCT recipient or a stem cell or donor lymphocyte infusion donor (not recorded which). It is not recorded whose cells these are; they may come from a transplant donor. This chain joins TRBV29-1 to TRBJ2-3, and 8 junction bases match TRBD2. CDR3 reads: CSHPGLAGTDTQYF. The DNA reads TGCAGCCACCCCGGACTAGCCGGCACAGATACGCAGTATTTT.